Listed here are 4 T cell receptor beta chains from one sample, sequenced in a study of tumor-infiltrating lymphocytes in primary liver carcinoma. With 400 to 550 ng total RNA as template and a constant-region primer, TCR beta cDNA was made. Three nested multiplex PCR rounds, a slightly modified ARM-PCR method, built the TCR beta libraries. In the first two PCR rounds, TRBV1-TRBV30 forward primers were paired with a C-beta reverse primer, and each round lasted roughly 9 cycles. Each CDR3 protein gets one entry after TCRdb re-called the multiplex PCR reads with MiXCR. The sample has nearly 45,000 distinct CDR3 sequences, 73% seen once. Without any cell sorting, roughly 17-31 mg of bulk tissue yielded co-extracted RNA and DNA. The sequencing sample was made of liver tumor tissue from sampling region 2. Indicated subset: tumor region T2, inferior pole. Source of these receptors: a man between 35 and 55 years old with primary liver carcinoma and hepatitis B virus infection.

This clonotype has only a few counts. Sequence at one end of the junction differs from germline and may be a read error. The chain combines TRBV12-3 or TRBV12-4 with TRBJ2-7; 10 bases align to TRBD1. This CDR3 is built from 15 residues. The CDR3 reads CVSKPGQGISYERYF. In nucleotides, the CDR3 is TGTGTCAGCAAACCGGGACAGGGGATCTCCTACGAGCGGTACTTC.

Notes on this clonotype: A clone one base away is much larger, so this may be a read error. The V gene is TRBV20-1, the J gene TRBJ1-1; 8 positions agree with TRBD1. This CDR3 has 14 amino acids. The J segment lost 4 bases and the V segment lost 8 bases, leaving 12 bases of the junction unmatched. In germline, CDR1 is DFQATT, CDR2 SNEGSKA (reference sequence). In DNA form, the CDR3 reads TGCAGTACCAGCAACAGGGGGATCAGCACTGAAGCTTTCTTT. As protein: CSTSNRGISTEAFF.

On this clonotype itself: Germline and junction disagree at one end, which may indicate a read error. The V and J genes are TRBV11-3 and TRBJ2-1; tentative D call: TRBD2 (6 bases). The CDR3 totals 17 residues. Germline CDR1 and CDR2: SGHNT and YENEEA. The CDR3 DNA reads TGTGCCAGCAGCTTAGGTGTACCGGGACTCCCCCACAATGAGAAGTTGTTC. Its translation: CASSLGVPGLPHNEKLF.

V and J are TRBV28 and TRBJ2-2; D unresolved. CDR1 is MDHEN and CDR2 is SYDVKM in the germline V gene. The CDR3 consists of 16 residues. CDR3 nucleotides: TGTGTCAACAGTCCACTCCGACGGCTCTCTACCGGGGAGCTGTTTTTT. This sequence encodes CVNSPLRRLSTGELFF. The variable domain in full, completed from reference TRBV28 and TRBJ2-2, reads DVKVTQSSRYLVKRTGEKVFLECVQDMDHENMFWYRQDPGLGLRLIYFSYDVKMKEKGDIPEGYSVSREKKERFSLILESASTNQTSMYLCVNSPLRRLSTGELFFGEGSRLTVL.